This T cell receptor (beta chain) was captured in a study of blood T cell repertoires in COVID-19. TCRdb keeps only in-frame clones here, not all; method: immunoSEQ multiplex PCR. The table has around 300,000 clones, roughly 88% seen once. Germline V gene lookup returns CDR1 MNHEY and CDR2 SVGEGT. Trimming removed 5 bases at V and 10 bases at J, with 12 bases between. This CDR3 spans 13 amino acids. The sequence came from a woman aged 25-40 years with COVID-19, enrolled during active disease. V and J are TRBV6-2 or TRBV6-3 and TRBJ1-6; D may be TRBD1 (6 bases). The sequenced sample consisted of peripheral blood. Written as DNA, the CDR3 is TGTGCCAGCAGTATACAGGGACGGTCACCCCTCCACTTT. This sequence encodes CASSIQGRSPLHF.